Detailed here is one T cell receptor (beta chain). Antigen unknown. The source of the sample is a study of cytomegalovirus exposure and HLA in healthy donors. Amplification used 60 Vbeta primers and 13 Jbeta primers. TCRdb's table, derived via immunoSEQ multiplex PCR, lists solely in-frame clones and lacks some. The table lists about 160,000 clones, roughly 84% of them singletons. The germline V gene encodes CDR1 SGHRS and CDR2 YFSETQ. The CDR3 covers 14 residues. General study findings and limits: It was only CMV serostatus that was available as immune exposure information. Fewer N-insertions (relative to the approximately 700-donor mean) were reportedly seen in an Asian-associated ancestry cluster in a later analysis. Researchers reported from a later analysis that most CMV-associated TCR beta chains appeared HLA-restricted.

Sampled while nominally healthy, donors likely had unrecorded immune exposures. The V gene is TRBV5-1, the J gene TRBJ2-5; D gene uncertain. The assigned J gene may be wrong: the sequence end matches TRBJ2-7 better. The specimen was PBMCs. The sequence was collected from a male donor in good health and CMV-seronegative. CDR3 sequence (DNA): TGCGCCAGCAGCTTGGAACTCAATTACTACGAGCAGTACTTC. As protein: CASSLELNYYEQYF.